The rows below give T cell receptor beta chains drawn from one sample of a study of T cell changes during pregnancy in multiple sclerosis. The assay was immunoSEQ multiplex PCR, and TCRdb's table has in-frame clones only and misses some. The sample contains under 40,000 clones, 90% of which appear only once. The sequenced sample was peripheral blood, obtained in the third trimester of pregnancy. Receptors were obtained from a female donor in good health, enrolled as a control in a pregnancy study. CDR3s include the opening cysteine and the closing phenylalanine or tryptophan. The D gene is left open where the match is weak.

V,D,J,DNA,CDR3
TRBV6-1,-,TRBJ1-3,TGTGCCAGCAGTGGACACGACAGCCACTCTGGAAACACCATATATTTT,CASSGHDSHSGNTIYF
TRBV11-2,-,TRBJ1-6,TGTGCCAGCAGCTTAAGGTGGGCAGGGGCGAATAATTCACCCCTCCACTTT,CASSLRWAGANNSPLHF
TRBV19,TRBD1,TRBJ2-5,TGTGCCAGTAGTAACCTTAGCCAGGGGGAAGAGACCCAGTACTTC,CASSNLSQGEETQYF
TRBV5-1,-,TRBJ2-1,TGCGCCAGCACGCGAGGGGGAAGCTCCTACAATGAGCAGTTCTTC,CASTRGGSSYNEQFF
TRBV19,-,TRBJ1-1,TGTGCCACCTACGGGGGAGAAGCTTTCTTT,CATYGGEAFF
TRBV4-1,-,TRBJ1-2,TGCGCCAGCAGCCAAGATGGCCCCAGGGCCCTCTTC,CASSQDGPRALF
TRBV19,-,TRBJ2-7,TGTGCCAGTAGTCCGGGGATTACCTCCTACGAGCAGTACTTC,CASSPGITSYEQYF
TRBV6-5,TRBD2,TRBJ2-2,TGTGCCAGCAGTCCTTCGGGACTATACACCGGGGAGCTGTTTTTT,CASSPSGLYTGELFF
TRBV10-3,TRBD1,TRBJ1-5,TGTGCCATCAGCCCGGGACAGATCAATCAGCCCCAGCATTTT,CAISPGQINQPQHF
TRBV10-3,-,TRBJ1-1,TGTGCCATCAGTGAGTCGGGGGGATGGGGGACGAACACTGAAGCTTTCTTT,CAISESGGWGTNTEAFF